The 13 T cell receptor beta chains below were found in one sample sequenced in a study of blood T cell repertoires in COVID-19. TCRdb's copy holds only in-frame clones and misses some; the assay was immunoSEQ multiplex PCR. This table has 250,000 to 350,000 clones, around 91% appearing once. Sequenced: PBMCs or T cells enriched from blood (not recorded which). These receptor sequences come from a woman aged 18-30 years who had recovered from COVID-19.

The chain recombines TRBV19 with TRBJ2-5; 10 nucleotides agree with TRBD2. J was trimmed by 0 bases and V by 8 bases; bases with no gene match: 6. CDR1 LNHDA and CDR2 SQIVND come from the germline V gene (reference sequence). The CDR3 covers 15 residues. CDR3 region: CASRIAGGYQETQYF. The CDR3 DNA reads as TGTGCCAGTCGAATAGCGGGGGGTTACCAAGAGACCCAGTACTTC.

V and J are TRBV27 and TRBJ2-2; D is ambiguous. This CDR3 is built from 13 residues. Germline assignment: CDR1 MNHEY and CDR2 SMNVEV (reference sequence). Trimming took 5 bases from V and 2 from J, leaving 6 bases between them. For the CDR3, the DNA is TGTGCCAGCAGTCCCCCAAACACCGGGGAGCTGTTTTTT. Its protein is CASSPPNTGELFF.

This clone was observed a few times. The J gene is TRBJ1-2, the V gene TRBV5-1; 8 positions match TRBD1. The J segment lost 4 bases and the V segment lost 0 bases, leaving 8 bases of the junction unmatched. CDR1 SGHRS and CDR2 YFSETQ come from the germline V gene. The CDR3 extends over 16 amino acids. Here the CDR3 DNA reads TGCGCCAGCAGCTTGGAAGGGGACAGGCCCCCCTATGGCTACACCTTC. Its translation is CASSLEGDRPPYGYTF.

This chain uses TRBV14 with TRBJ2-7; TRBD1 aligns across 8 bases. V lost 0 bases to trimming and J lost 2 bases; unmatched junction nucleotides: 3. The CDR3 contains 15 residues. The germline CDR1 and CDR2 sequences are SGHDN and FVKESK. The CDR3 nucleotides read TGTGCCAGCAGCCAAGACCGGGACAGGCCCTACGAGCAGTACTTC. Translating gives CASSQDRDRPYEQYF.

This chain links TRBV7-9 with TRBJ1-2; the D is unclear. The length of the CDR3 is 14 residues. Trimming shortened V by 5 bases and J by 8 bases, and 18 bases separated the two germline ends. Germline CDR1 is SEHNR and CDR2 is FQNEAQ (reference sequence). The CDR3 DNA reads as TGTGCCAGCAGCCAGGCGGGCGGTTTCAGAGGCTACACCTTC. Its protein is CASSQAGGFRGYTF.

This clone was detected only once. This rearrangement joins TRBV5-4 to TRBJ2-7; 8 bases match TRBD1. V shed 4 bases, J shed 7 bases, and the junction held 7 bases outside the gene matches. The germline gives CDR1 SGHNT, CDR2 YYREEE (reference sequence). The CDR3 sequence is 13 residues long. This CDR3 is CASSPRTGWEQYF. The CDR3 region has the DNA TGTGCCAGCAGCCCAAGGACAGGGTGGGAGCAGTACTTC.

This sequence joins TRBV27 and TRBJ2-3; the match to TRBD2 covers 12 bases. V gave up 5 bases and J gave up 4 bases; unmatched junction bases: 13. Germline V gene data show CDR1 as MNHEY and CDR2 as SMNVEV (reference sequence). The CDR3 runs to 18 residues. CDR3 nucleotide sequence: TGTGCCAGCAGTGAGCTAGCGGGGGGGCCAGCGTCCGCAGATACGCAGTATTTT. This codes for CASSELAGGPASADTQYF.

The V call is TRBV7-8, the J call TRBJ2-1; the D gene is possibly TRBD2 (5 bases). V lost 5 bases and J lost 5, with 13 bases in between. From germline, CDR1 is SGHVS and CDR2 FQNEAQ. The CDR3 is 14 residues long. The CDR3 spells CASSLGGENNEQFF. The CDR3 DNA follows: TGTGCCAGCAGCCTAGGAGGAGAAAACAATGAGCAGTTCTTC.

This rearrangement joins TRBV6-5 to TRBJ1-2; D is uncertain. This CDR3 has 14 residues. Germline CDR1 MNHEY, CDR2 SVGAGI. Trimming removed 0 bases at V and 2 bases at J, with 7 bases between. Here the CDR3 reads CASSYSRENYGYTF. Here the CDR3 DNA reads TGTGCCAGCAGTTACTCGAGAGAAAACTATGGCTACACCTTC.

The rearrangement uses TRBV15 and TRBJ1-5, with 7 bases matching TRBD1. Germline-derived CDR1 and CDR2 are LNHNV and YYDKDF (reference sequence). The CDR3 is 14 residues long. Trimming took 1 base from V and 9 from J; bases not matched to a gene: 6. The CDR3 DNA is TGTGCCACCAGCAGAGGACAGGGAATAAGGCCCCAGCATTTT. Its translation: CATSRGQGIRPQHF.

This clone was seen only once. The chain combines TRBV2 with TRBJ1-2; D gene ambiguous. The CDR3 length is 12 residues. Germline CDR1 reads SNHLY; CDR2 reads FYNNEI. Trimming stripped 1 base from V and 5 bases from J, with 5 bases between. CDR3 in amino acids: CASSEGPYGYTF. In DNA form, the CDR3 reads TGTGCCAGCAGTGAAGGGCCGTATGGCTACACCTTC.

The V gene is TRBV12-3 or TRBV12-4, the J gene TRBJ2-2; D not resolved. Between the trimmed V and J ends, which lost 6 bases and 1 base, there was a span of 6 bases. This CDR3 has 13 amino acids. DNA for the CDR3: TGTGCCAGCAGACCGGTGAACACCGGGGAGCTGTTTTTT. Its translation: CASRPVNTGELFF.

This clone was detected once. The CDR3 DNA reads as TGCGCCAGCAGCTTACCTACTAGCGGGGGGCATTACAATGAGCAGTTCTTC. Its translation is CASSLPTSGGHYNEQFF. The chain employs TRBV5-1 and TRBJ2-1; TRBD2 matches 12 bases. This CDR3 has 17 amino acids. Unmatched junction bases numbered 7, after V lost 2 bases and J lost 4 bases. The germline CDR1 and CDR2 sequences are SGHRS and YFSETQ.